The 21 T cell receptor beta chains given below trace back to one sample, sequenced in a study of cytomegalovirus exposure and HLA in healthy donors. PCR was performed using 60 Vbeta and 13 Jbeta primers. Generated by immunoSEQ multiplex PCR, the TCRdb table keeps only in-frame clones and is missing some. The sample carries around 33,000 clones, 60% to 80% recorded once. The specimen was PBMCs. The receptors stem from a woman aged 25 to 39 in good health and CMV-seropositive.

The J gene is TRBJ1-4, the V gene TRBV2; D gene ambiguous. CDR3 size: 13 residues. V lost 5 bases and J lost 3, with 7 bases in between. Germline-derived CDR1 and CDR2 are SNHLY and FYNNEI. This CDR3 is CASSSQANEKLFF. CDR3 nucleotide sequence: TGTGCCAGCAGTTCGCAGGCTAATGAAAAACTGTTTTTT.

The genes are TRBV7-2 and TRBJ1-5; D is unresolved. Between the trimmed V and J ends, which lost 4 bases and 3 bases, there was a span of 10 bases. From germline, CDR1 is SGHTA and CDR2 FQGNSA. The CDR3 is made up of 14 amino acids. For the CDR3, the DNA is TGTGCCAGCAGCTCTGGCCCCAACAATCAGCCCCAGCATTTT. Translating it yields CASSSGPNNQPQHF.

The chain has TRBV6-1 and TRBJ2-1; TRBD1 agrees at 7 bases. The CDR3 sequence is 13 residues long. Per the germline V gene, CDR1 is MNHNS and CDR2 is SASEGT. The V gene end was trimmed by 6 bases and the J gene end by 8 bases; junction bases not matched to a gene: 7. DNA of the CDR3: TGTGCCAGCAGCCACAGGGGTCTGGATGAGCAGTTCTTC. Protein sequence: CASSHRGLDEQFF.

V usage is TRBV27 and J usage is TRBJ2-1; a weak D match, TRBD2 (5 bases). The CDR3 covers 16 residues. Trimming shortened V by 8 bases and J by 5 bases, and 22 bases separated the two germline ends. Germline loops: CDR1 MNHEY, CDR2 SMNVEV (reference sequence). CDR3 nucleotides: TGTGCCAGCGCCCGATCCGCGTTGGGGAGAGACAATGAGCAGTTCTTC. It encodes CASARSALGRDNEQFF.

The J gene is TRBJ2-5, the V gene TRBV7-9; 11 nucleotides line up with TRBD2. Germline CDR1 reads SEHNR; CDR2 reads FQNEAQ (reference sequence). The CDR3 extends over 17 amino acids. Germline trimming cut 5 bases from V and 4 bases from J; bases unmatched to any gene: 12. CDR3 bases: TGTGCCAGCAGCCTACCGTCACTAGCGGGAGTTGGAGAGACCCAGTACTTC. As protein: CASSLPSLAGVGETQYF.

The chain couples TRBV30 to TRBJ2-7; perhaps TRBD1 as D (5 bases). This CDR3 has 12 residues. Trimming took 1 base from V and 6 from J, leaving 10 bases between them. Germline-derived CDR1 and CDR2 are GTSNPN and SVGIG (reference sequence). CDR3 DNA: TGTGCCTGGAGTGGACAGTTGGGCGAGCAGTACTTC. It translates to CAWSGQLGEQYF. Using reference TRBV30 and TRBJ2-7 for the parts outside the CDR3, the full variable domain is SQTIHQWPATLVQPVGSPLSLECTVEGTSNPNLYWYRQAAGRGLQLLFYSVGIGQISSEVPQNLSASRPQDRQFILSSKKLLLSDSGFYLCAWSGQLGEQYFGPGTRLTVT.

This clone was observed once. No conserved phenylalanine or tryptophan ends this CDR3, so it is likely a read error. Because the CDR3's place on the DNA is in doubt, the DNA is left out and the CDR3 is given as listed by TCRdb. CDR3 loop: CASSYPRCP. The chain links TRBV6-5 to TRBJ1-4. The CDR3 is made up of 9 amino acids, end residues included. Germline V gives CDR1 MNHEY, CDR2 SVGAGI.

This clone was observed once. The chain employs TRBV12-5 and TRBJ2-6, with a possible D match to TRBD1 (6 bases). This CDR3 is built from 15 residues. CDR1 is LGHNT, CDR2 FRNRAP, per germline. Trimming left V 6 bases short and J 1 base short, with 10 bases between. The chain's CDR3 is CASGPGESGANVLTF. In DNA, the CDR3 is TGTGCTAGTGGCCCAGGGGAATCTGGGGCCAACGTCCTGACTTTC.

This clone was detected once. The V gene is TRBV7-2, the J gene TRBJ1-1; D is undetermined. Germline V gives CDR1 SGHTA, CDR2 FQGNSA. The CDR3 consists of 15 residues. Trimming cost V 5 bases and J 2 bases, with 15 bases left between them. In DNA form, the CDR3 reads TGTGCCAGCAGCCCGACTAGGGTTACCAACACTGAAGCTTTCTTT. Translating it yields CASSPTRVTNTEAFF.

This clone has a handful of counts. The genes are TRBV5-6 and TRBJ2-4; 8 nucleotides line up with TRBD1. CDR3 length: 17 residues. CDR1 SGHDT and CDR2 YYEEEE come from the germline V gene. V shed 0 bases and J 2 bases; nucleotides not matched to a gene: 7. The CDR3: CASSLGAGGFSKNIQYF. The CDR3, as DNA: TGTGCCAGCAGCTTGGGGGCAGGGGGCTTTTCCAAAAACATTCAGTACTTC.

This clone appeared a single time. This chain links TRBV9 with TRBJ2-1, with 7 bases identical to TRBD2. This CDR3 contains 15 residues. Losses at the gene ends were 1 base for V and 7 bases for J; bases not matched to a gene: 8. Germline CDR1 reads SGDLS; CDR2 reads YYNGEE. Here the CDR3 DNA reads TGTGCCAGCAGCGTAAACCCGACTAGCAGGAATGAGCAGTTCTTC. Its translation: CASSVNPTSRNEQFF.

The table lists this clone with a count of one. The chain recombines TRBV5-4 with TRBJ1-1; 8 bases line up with TRBD1. The germline gives CDR1 SGHNT, CDR2 YYREEE (reference sequence). The CDR3 is 14 amino acids. Unmatched junction bases numbered 8, after V lost 4 bases and J lost 6 bases. This CDR3 is CASSGQGSLSEAFF. CDR3 in DNA: TGTGCCAGCAGCGGACAGGGTTCGCTCTCTGAAGCTTTCTTT.

This sequence joins TRBV11-1 and TRBJ2-2; 8 bases agree with TRBD2. The trim removed 3 bases at V and 3 bases at J, leaving 3 bases unmatched. The CDR3 length is 15 residues. Germline CDR1 reads SGHAT; CDR2 reads FQDESV (reference sequence). The CDR3 nucleotides read TGTGCCAGCAGCTTGCGGGGGGTGGACACCGGGGAGCTGTTTTTT. It specifies CASSLRGVDTGELFF. The full variable domain, its missing parts supplied by reference TRBV11-1 and TRBJ2-2, is EAEVAQSPRYKITEKSQAVAFWCDPISGHATLYWYRQILGQGPELLVQFQDESVVDDSQLPKDRFSAERLKGVDSTLKIQPAELGDSAMYLCASSLRGVDTGELFFGEGSRLTVL.

J is TRBJ1-4 and V is TRBV19; weak D call: TRBD1 (5 bases). Per the germline V gene, CDR1 is LNHDA and CDR2 is SQIVND (reference sequence). This CDR3 has 16 amino acids. Trimming cost V 7 bases and J 4 bases, with 19 bases left between them. CDR3 protein: CASNALGLGLNEKLFF. CDR3 DNA sequence: TGTGCCAGTAACGCCCTTGGCCTGGGGCTTAATGAAAAACTGTTTTTT.

The chain joins TRBV7-6 to TRBJ2-5, with a tentative D call TRBD2 (5 bases). CDR3 length: 14 amino acids. CDR1 is SGHVS and CDR2 is FNYEAQ in the germline V gene. Trimming removed 1 base at V and 5 bases at J, with 11 bases between. CDR3 nucleotides: TGTGCCAGCAGCTTAGAACCTAGAGGGGAGACCCAGTACTTC. It encodes CASSLEPRGETQYF. The whole variable domain, remainder taken from reference TRBV7-6 and TRBJ2-5, is GAGVSQSPRYKVTKRGQDVALRCDPISGHVSLYWYRQALGQGPEFLTYFNYEAQQDKSGLPNDRFSAERPEGSISTLTIQRTEQRDSAMYRCASSLEPRGETQYFGPGTRLLVL.

The V and J genes are TRBV7-6 and TRBJ2-5; a possible D gene is TRBD1 (6 bases). Trimming cost V 3 bases and J 4 bases, with 12 bases left between them. CDR1 is SGHVS, CDR2 FNYEAQ, per germline. The CDR3 spans 14 residues. CDR3 sequence (DNA): TGTGCCAGCAGCTTGGGGGCAGCGGTAGAGACCCAGTACTTC. Protein: CASSLGAAVETQYF.

This clone was seen more than once but under ten times. This chain uses TRBV6-5 with TRBJ2-7; TRBD1 matches at 9 bases. Germline V gene data show CDR1 as MNHEY and CDR2 as SVGAGI. CDR3 length: 15 residues. Unmatched junction bases numbered 9, after V lost 6 bases and J lost 3 bases. The CDR3 sequence is CASSPSGTGNYEQYF. The DNA of the CDR3 is TGTGCCAGCAGCCCATCCGGGACAGGGAACTACGAGCAGTACTTC.

V usage is TRBV5-1 and J usage is TRBJ2-5, with a weak D call TRBD2 (6 bases). The CDR3 extends over 16 amino acids. CDR1 and CDR2 from the germline V gene are SGHRS and YFSETQ. Trimming cost V 0 bases and J 1 base, with 13 bases left between them. CDR3 in amino acids: CASSLGGLGGQETQYF. The DNA for the CDR3 is TGCGCCAGCAGCTTGGGTGGGTTGGGGGGCCAAGAGACCCAGTACTTC.

The J gene is TRBJ2-3, the V gene TRBV14, with a weak D call TRBD1 (6 bases). The CDR3 sequence is 13 residues long. V was clipped by 3 bases and J by 9 bases, with 13 bases between them. Germline V gene data show CDR1 as SGHDN and CDR2 as FVKESK. The CDR3 region is CASSQGAARTQYF. The CDR3 nucleotides are TGTGCCAGCAGCCAGGGGGCGGCCAGGACGCAGTATTTT.

The chain carries TRBV2 and TRBJ1-2, with TRBD1 identical over 8 bases. The germline V gene encodes CDR1 SNHLY and CDR2 FYNNEI. This CDR3 has 13 amino acids. The junction had 8 bases not matched to a gene; V was cut back by 6 bases and J by 8 bases. CDR3 sequence reads: CASSGTGGGGYTF. The CDR3 nucleotides read TGTGCCAGCAGCGGGACAGGTGGGGGCGGCTACACCTTC.

V usage is TRBV5-4 and J usage is TRBJ1-1; no definite D call. Germline V gene lookup returns CDR1 SGHNT and CDR2 YYREEE (reference sequence). V was clipped by 4 bases and J by 5 bases, with 12 bases between them. The CDR3 spans 13 residues. CDR3 loop: CASSRNEGTEAFF. The CDR3 region has the DNA TGTGCCAGCAGCAGGAACGAGGGAACTGAAGCTTTCTTT.